This is a list of T cell receptor beta chains from one sample in a study of cytomegalovirus exposure and HLA in healthy donors. Using immunoSEQ multiplex PCR, the repertoire was profiled, and TCRdb retains in-frame clones only, with some absent. This listing includes roughly 150,000 clones. Sequencing used PBMCs. The receptors derive from a woman in her fifties or sixties in good health and CMV-seronegative. CDR3s include the opening cysteine and the closing phenylalanine or tryptophan. The D gene is left open where the match is weak.

TRBV6-1	.	TRBJ2-7	15	CASSDNRGWAYEQYF	TGTGCCAGCAGTGATAATCGGGGGTGGGCCTACGAGCAGTACTTC
TRBV6-5	.	TRBJ1-6	16	CASSYSTVAGNSPLHF	TGTGCCAGCAGTTACTCGACGGTGGCAGGGAATTCACCCCTCCACTTT
TRBV7-2	TRBD2	TRBJ2-5	18	CASSLEIPFAGGLETQYF	TGTGCCAGCAGCTTAGAAATCCCCTTTGCGGGAGGGCTGGAGACCCAGTACTTC
TRBV5-1	TRBD2	TRBJ2-3	18	CASSSRTSGSGSTDTQYF	TGCGCCAGCAGCTCGCGGACTAGCGGGAGTGGGTCCACAGATACGCAGTATTTT
TRBV5-1	.	TRBJ1-2	14	CASSQIRGGDGYTF	TGCGCCAGCAGCCAAATCCGGGGGGGGGATGGCTACACCTTC
TRBV28	TRBD2	TRBJ2-4	14	CASSTSGRQNIQYF	TGTGCCAGCAGTACTAGCGGGAGGCAAAACATTCAGTACTTC
TRBV9	.	TRBJ2-1	15	CASSVNWDSSNEQFF	TGTGCCAGCAGCGTGAACTGGGACTCGTCCAATGAGCAGTTCTTC
TRBV7-8	TRBD1	TRBJ1-2	12	CASSPDRVGYTF	TGTGCCAGCAGCCCGGACAGGGTAGGCTACACCTTC
TRBV9	.	TRBJ2-7	15	CASSVDLLGANEQYF	TGTGCCAGCAGCGTAGACCTCCTAGGCGCGAACGAGCAGTACTTC
TRBV29-1	.	TRBJ1-1	14	CSVQRTVSNTEAFF	TGCAGCGTTCAAAGGACAGTATCGAACACTGAAGCTTTCTTT
TRBV9	.	TRBJ2-5	14	CASSVGGDQETQYF	TGTGCCAGCAGCGTAGGGGGGGACCAAGAGACCCAGTACTTC
TRBV6-4	TRBD2	TRBJ2-1	16	CASSDSPGLASDEQFF	TGTGCCAGCAGTGACTCCCCCGGACTAGCAAGCGATGAGCAGTTCTTC
TRBV5-8	TRBD1	TRBJ2-1	15	CASSLGTGTYNEQFF	TGTGCCAGCAGCTTGGGGACAGGGACCTACAATGAGCAGTTCTTC
TRBV5-1	.	TRBJ1-4	14	CASADSNGGEKLFF	TGCGCCAGCGCGGACTCCAATGGTGGTGAAAAACTGTTTTTT
TRBV27	.	TRBJ1-1	13	CASSKTRGLEAFF	TGTGCCAGCAGTAAGACACGGGGACTTGAAGCTTTCTTT
TRBV28	TRBD2	TRBJ2-2	14	CASRGLVYTGELFF	TGTGCCAGCAGGGGACTAGTATACACCGGGGAGCTGTTTTTT
TRBV19	TRBD2	TRBJ2-7	15	CASSITSGDSYEQYF	TGTGCCAGTAGTATAACTAGCGGGGACTCCTACGAGCAGTACTTC
TRBV11-2	TRBD2	TRBJ2-7	13	CASSQAGGGEQYF	TGTGCCAGCAGCCAAGCGGGAGGAGGCGAGCAGTACTTC
TRBV14	TRBD1	TRBJ1-6	17	CASRRDREYSYNSPLHF	TGTGCCAGCAGGAGGGACAGGGAATACTCCTATAATTCACCCCTCCACTTT
TRBV19	.	TRBJ1-5	15	CASSLFGGNNQPQHF	TGTGCCAGTAGTCTATTCGGGGGGAACAATCAGCCCCAGCATTTT
TRBV23-1	TRBD1	TRBJ2-7	18	CASSINWSAGTGEDEQYF	TGCGCCAGCAGTATCAATTGGTCAGCCGGGACAGGGGAAGACGAGCAGTACTTC
TRBV5-1	.	TRBJ2-2	15	CASSLGGFSTGELFF	TGCGCCAGCAGCTTGGGAGGGTTTAGCACCGGGGAGCTGTTTTTT
TRBV11-2	.	TRBJ1-5	13	CASSLEAYQPQHF	TGTGCCAGCAGCCTCGAGGCGTATCAGCCCCAGCATTTT
TRBV5-1	.	TRBJ2-7	13	CASGQGSETEQYF	TGCGCCAGCGGCCAGGGCTCAGAGACCGAGCAGTACTTC
TRBV9	TRBD1	TRBJ1-5	14	CASSTGTGGQPQHF	TGTGCCAGCAGCACCGGGACAGGGGGCCAGCCCCAGCATTTT
TRBV5-4	.	TRBJ1-1	14	CASSRGQMNTEAFF	TGTGCCAGCAGCCGGGGACAAATGAACACTGAAGCTTTCTTT
TRBV14	TRBD1	TRBJ1-4	19	CASSQGIRGPSEANEKLFF	TGTGCCAGCAGCCAAGGAATCAGGGGGCCTTCGGAGGCTAATGAAAAACTGTTTTTT
TRBV5-1	TRBD2	TRBJ2-5	16	CASSLMPSGREETQYF	TGCGCCAGCAGCTTGATGCCTAGCGGGAGGGAAGAGACCCAGTACTTC
TRBV10-2	.	TRBJ1-6	13	CASTADFNSPLHF	TGCGCCAGCACCGCAGATTTTAATTCACCCCTCCACTTT
TRBV12-5	TRBD2	TRBJ2-1	14	CASAQSSGSNEQFF	TGTGCTAGTGCCCAATCTAGCGGGAGCAATGAGCAGTTCTTC
TRBV5-1	.	TRBJ2-2	14	CASGEDPNTGELFF	TGCGCCAGCGGGGAGGATCCGAACACCGGGGAGCTGTTTTTT
TRBV9	.	TRBJ2-7	15	CASSVDLGGTYEQYF	TGTGCCAGCAGCGTAGATTTGGGCGGGACTTACGAGCAGTACTTC
TRBV18	.	TRBJ1-3	14	CASSPARGRDTIYF	TGTGCCAGCTCACCAGCCAGGGGAAGAGACACCATATATTTT
TRBV20-1	.	TRBJ1-5	9	CSAGQPQHF	TGCAGTGCCGGGCAGCCCCAGCATTTT
TRBV29-1	TRBD1	TRBJ1-5	14	CSVGTGISNQPQHF	TGCAGCGTTGGGACAGGGATTAGCAATCAGCCCCAGCATTTT
TRBV30	TRBD1	TRBJ1-5	14	CAWSQGAGGQPQHF	TGTGCCTGGAGTCAGGGGGCTGGGGGTCAGCCCCAGCATTTT
TRBV27	TRBD1	TRBJ2-2	14	CATQTGTNTGELFF	TGTGCCACTCAGACAGGGACGAACACCGGGGAGCTGTTTTTT
TRBV6-6	TRBD2	TRBJ2-2	16	CASSGRTSGATGELFF	TGTGCCAGCAGTGGAAGGACTAGCGGGGCCACCGGGGAGCTGTTTTTT
TRBV7-9	.	TRBJ1-3	14	CADHVGSSGNTIYF	TGTGCAGACCACGTAGGGAGCTCTGGAAACACCATATATTTT
TRBV30	.	TRBJ2-7	13	CAWSRGHPYEQHF	TGTGCCTGGAGTAGAGGACACCCCTACGAGCAGCACTTC
TRBV2	.	TRBJ2-3	13	CASGGSGTDTQYF	TGTGCCAGCGGCGGGTCTGGCACAGATACGCAGTATTTT
TRBV7-9	.	TRBJ2-4	14	CASSDDSRKNIQYF	TGTGCCAGCAGCGACGACAGCCGCAAAAACATTCAGTACTTC
TRBV10-3	.	TRBJ1-6	16	CAISDGRIFNNSPLHF	TGTGCCATCAGTGACGGCAGGATATTCAATAATTCACCCCTCCACTTT
TRBV5-1	.	TRBJ2-7	12	CASSLSGGTQYF	TGCGCCAGCAGCTTGTCTGGGGGCACGCAGTACTTC
TRBV27	.	TRBJ1-2	13	CASSLNREEGYTF	TGTGCCAGCAGTTTGAACAGGGAAGAGGGCTACACCTTC
TRBV5-6	TRBD2	TRBJ2-1	18	CASSLRTSGSRSYNEQFF	TGTGCCAGCAGCTTGAGGACTAGCGGGTCCCGCTCCTACAATGAGCAGTTCTTC
TRBV4-3	TRBD1	TRBJ2-7	16	CASSHTPGQGVGEQYF	TGCGCCAGCAGCCACACTCCGGGACAGGGAGTCGGCGAGCAGTACTTC